These 14 T cell receptor beta chains came from one sample sequenced in a study of tumor-infiltrating lymphocytes in primary liver carcinoma. TCR beta cDNA was reverse-transcribed from around 0.55 ug of total RNA. The reaction used a constant-region primer and ProtoScript II reverse transcriptase. Slightly modified ARM-PCR, run as three nested multiplex PCR rounds, produced the TCR beta libraries. A C-beta reverse primer and TRBV1-TRBV30 forward primers served in each of the first two PCR rounds, at about 9 cycles apiece. TCRdb recomputed calls from the multiplex PCR reads with MiXCR, one row per CDR3 protein. This sample has some 120,000 distinct CDR3 sequences; around two thirds occur once, and the top ten carry 7% to 10%. Unsorted bulk tissue of roughly 19-30 mg yielded co-extracted RNA and DNA. Input material: liver tumor tissue from sampling region 1. Subset of the sample: tumor region T1, superior pole. These receptors were obtained from a woman aged 55 to 70 with primary liver carcinoma and hepatitis B virus infection.

Notes on this clonotype: In this CDR3 the conserved last residue, phenylalanine or tryptophan, is missing, so a read error is likely. This chain links TRBV11-3 with TRBJ2-5; possible D gene TRBD2, 6 bases. The V gene's germline CDR1 is SGHNT and CDR2 YENEEA. CDR3 length equals 14 residues. The CDR3 DNA is TGTGCTAGCAGCCTAGGGACTGCCCAAGAGACCCAGTACCTC. Translation: CASSLGTAQETQYL.

The chain recombines TRBV11-3 with TRBJ2-2; no clear D gene. Germline CDR1 is SGHNT and CDR2 is YENEEA. The CDR3 sequence is 14 residues long. The germline V and J ends were trimmed by 1 base and 4 bases, with 7 bases remaining between them. Here the CDR3 DNA reads TGTGCCAGCAGCTTAGTGCTACCCACCGGGGAGCTGTTTTTT. It encodes CASSLVLPTGELFF.

The chain is built from TRBV2 and TRBJ2-3, with a weak D call TRBD1 (5 bases). Germline assignment: CDR1 SNHLY and CDR2 FYNNEI. With 7 bases removed from V and 0 bases from J, the gap between germline ends came to 11 bases. This CDR3 has 14 amino acids. The CDR3, as DNA: TGTGCCAGCATTGGACATTCTAGCACAGATACGCAGTATTTT. Protein: CASIGHSSTDTQYF.

This clonotype was counted many times. The rearrangement links TRBV11-2 to TRBJ2-3; 8 positions agree with TRBD1. Losses at the gene ends were 5 bases for V and 6 bases for J; bases not matched to a gene: 10. The V gene's germline CDR1 is SGHAT and CDR2 FQNNGV. The CDR3 length is 15 residues. This chain's CDR3 is CASSAPTRGPDTQYF. The DNA for the CDR3 is TGTGCCAGCAGCGCACCCACCAGGGGGCCCGATACGCAGTATTTT.

The genes are TRBV11-2 and TRBJ2-3; D perhaps matches TRBD1 (5 bases). The CDR3 consists of 16 residues. CDR1 and CDR2 (germline): SGHAT, FQNNGV. V gave up 3 bases and J gave up 6 bases, with 19 bases separating them. CDR3 bases: TGTGCCAGCAGCTTTCGACTGGCCAGGGTCATGGATACGCAGTATTTT. Its translation: CASSFRLARVMDTQYF.

This clonotype was recorded a few times. The chain joins TRBV5-5 to TRBJ2-1, with 10 nucleotides matching TRBD1. The germline CDR1 and CDR2 sequences are SGHKS and YYEKEE (reference sequence). V lost 3 bases and J lost 6; bases outside the gene matches: 15. This CDR3 has 18 residues. The DNA of the CDR3 is TGTGCCAGCAGCTATCTTAGCTGGGGACAGGGGAGTTCCAATGAGCAGTTCTTC. Translation: CASSYLSWGQGSSNEQFF.

Note on this clonotype: A much more abundant neighbour one base away suggests this may be a read error. The V call is TRBV4-2, the J call TRBJ1-6; D is perhaps TRBD1 (6 bases). CDR3 length equals 20 residues. The germline CDR1 and CDR2 sequences are LGHNA and YNFKEQ. This CDR3 is CASSRDDLRTDSSYNSPIHF. CDR3 nucleotides: TGTGCCAGCAGCCGGGATGATTTACGGACAGACAGCTCCTATAATTCACCCATCCACTTT.

Many counts were recorded for this clonotype. V usage is TRBV6-1 and J usage is TRBJ1-2, with 8 bases that match TRBD1. The junction had 18 bases not matched to a gene; V was cut back by 2 bases and J by 13 bases. This CDR3 has 16 residues. Germline loops: CDR1 MNHNS, CDR2 SASEGT. The CDR3 reads CASSENSSGGLMGCTF. CDR3 nucleotides: TGTGCCAGCAGTGAAAACTCTTCAGGGGGCTTGATGGGTTGCACCTTC.

About this clonotype itself: This sequence may be a read error, since a much larger clone differs from it by one base. The chain is built from TRBV28 and TRBJ1-2; TRBD1 might be the D (6 bases). Germline V lookup: CDR1 MDHEN, CDR2 SYDVKM. This CDR3 is 14 amino acids long. As DNA, the CDR3 is TGTGTCAGCAGTTTCGGGGGCAATCTCTATGGCTACACCTTC. This sequence encodes CVSSFGGNLYGYTF.

Concerning this clonotype: The germline gene is not matched at one end of the junction; a read error may be the cause. The chain uses TRBV11-2 and TRBJ2-1; TRBD2 aligns across 12 bases. CDR3 size: 13 residues. Looked up from germline, CDR1 is SGHAT and CDR2 is FQNNGV. The CDR3 DNA reads TGTGCCAGCAGCTGGACTAGCGGGACAGAGCAGCTCTTT. Translated: CASSWTSGTEQLF.

The rearrangement uses TRBV20-1 and TRBJ2-1; no definite D call. This CDR3 region has 16 residues. Trimming removed 2 bases at V and 3 bases at J, with 17 bases between. Germline-derived CDR1 and CDR2 are DFQATT and SNEGSKA (reference sequence). CDR3 nucleotide sequence: TGCAGTGCTAGACCGGACCAATCTCGGTGCTACAATGAGCAGTTCTTC. Translation gives CSARPDQSRCYNEQFF.

This clonotype appeared a few times. The chain has TRBV7-9 and TRBJ2-5; D may be TRBD2 (5 bases). Trimming cost V 5 bases and J 4 bases, with 11 bases left between them. CDR1 is SEHNR, CDR2 FQNEAQ, per germline (reference sequence). The CDR3 runs to 13 residues. CDR3 in DNA: TGTGCCAGCAGCCCCGACTACTCAGAGACCCAGTACTTC. Its translation: CASSPDYSETQYF.

The V call is TRBV12-3 or TRBV12-4, the J call TRBJ2-4; D gene ambiguous. CDR3 length: 15 amino acids. V lost 9 bases to trimming and J lost 6 bases, with 21 bases between them. The CDR3 protein is CARSPVVGMGNIQYF. The CDR3 DNA reads TGTGCCAGGTCCCCGGTGGTGGGGATGGGAAACATTCAGTACTTC.

This clonotype was seen a single time. One end of the junction does not line up with germline, which may come from a read error. This rearrangement joins TRBV11-2 to TRBJ2-3, with D unclear. Germline CDR1 SGHAT, CDR2 FQNNGV. The CDR3 runs 12 residues. This CDR3 is CDSSTWADTQYF. CDR3 DNA sequence: TGTGACAGCAGCACCTGGGCGGATACTCAGTATTTT.